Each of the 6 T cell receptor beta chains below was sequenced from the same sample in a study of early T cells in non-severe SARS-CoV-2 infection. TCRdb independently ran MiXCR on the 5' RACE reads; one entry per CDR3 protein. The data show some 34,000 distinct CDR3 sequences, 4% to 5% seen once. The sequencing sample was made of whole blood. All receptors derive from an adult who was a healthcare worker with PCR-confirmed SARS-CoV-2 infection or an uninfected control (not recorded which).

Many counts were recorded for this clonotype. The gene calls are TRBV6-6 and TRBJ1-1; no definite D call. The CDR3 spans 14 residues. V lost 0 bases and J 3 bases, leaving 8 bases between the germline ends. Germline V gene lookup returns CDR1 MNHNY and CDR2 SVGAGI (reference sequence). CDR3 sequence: CASSYSYGYTEAFF. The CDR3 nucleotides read TGTGCCAGCAGTTACTCTTATGGGTACACTGAAGCTTTCTTT.

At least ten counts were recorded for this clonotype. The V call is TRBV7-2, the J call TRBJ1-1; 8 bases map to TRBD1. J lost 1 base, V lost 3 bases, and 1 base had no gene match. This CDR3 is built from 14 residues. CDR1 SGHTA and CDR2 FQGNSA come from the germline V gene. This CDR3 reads CASSLGQANTEAFF. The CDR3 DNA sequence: TGTGCCAGCAGCTTGGGACAGGCGAACACTGAAGCTTTCTTT.

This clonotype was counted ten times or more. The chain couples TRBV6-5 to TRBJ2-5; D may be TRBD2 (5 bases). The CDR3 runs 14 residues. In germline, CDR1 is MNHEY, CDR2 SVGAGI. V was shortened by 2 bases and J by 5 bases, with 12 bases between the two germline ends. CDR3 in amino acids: CASSYEGTVETQYF. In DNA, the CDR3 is TGTGCCAGCAGTTACGAGGGAACAGTGGAGACCCAGTACTTC.

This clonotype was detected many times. The CDR3 nucleotides are TGCGCCAGCAGCTTGGGACAGGGGGCGCCGAACACTGAAGCTTTCTTT. The encoded protein is CASSLGQGAPNTEAFF. V usage is TRBV5-1 and J usage is TRBJ1-1, with 10 bases that match TRBD1. Germline values: CDR1 SGHRS, CDR2 YFSETQ. The CDR3 extends over 16 amino acids. V lost 0 bases to trimming and J lost 1 base; unmatched junction nucleotides: 3. The full variable domain, its missing parts supplied by reference TRBV5-1 and TRBJ1-1, is KAGVTQTPRYLIKTRGQQVTLSCSPISGHRSVSWYQQTPGQGLQFLFEYFSETQRNKGNFPGRFSGRQFSNSRSEMNVSTLELGDSALYLCASSLGQGAPNTEAFFGQGTRLTVV.

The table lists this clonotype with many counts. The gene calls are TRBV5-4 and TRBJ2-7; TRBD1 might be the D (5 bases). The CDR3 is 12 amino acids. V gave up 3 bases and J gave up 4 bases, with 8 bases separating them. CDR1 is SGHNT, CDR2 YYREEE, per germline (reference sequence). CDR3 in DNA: TGTGCCAGCAGCTCGACAGATTACGAGCAGTACTTC. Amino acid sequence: CASSSTDYEQYF.

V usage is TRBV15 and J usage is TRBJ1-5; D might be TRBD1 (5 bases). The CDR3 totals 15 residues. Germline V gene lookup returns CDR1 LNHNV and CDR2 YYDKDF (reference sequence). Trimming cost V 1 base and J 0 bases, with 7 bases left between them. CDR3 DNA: TGTGCCACCAGCAGAGGTAGGGGTAGCAATCAGCCCCAGCATTTT. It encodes CATSRGRGSNQPQHF.